Described below is a single T cell receptor (beta chain) sequence and its context. Trimming removed 5 bases from V and 3 bases from J, with 11 bases in between. CDR1 is SNHLY, CDR2 FYNNEI, per germline. This CDR3 contains 14 residues. Assay: immunoSEQ multiplex PCR; the TCRdb copy retains only in-frame clones and omits some. The sample has roughly 100,000 clones, under 90% seen once; the top ten hold roughly 13%. This record comes from a study of control samples from healthy donors and cancer patients. The rearrangement joins TRBV2 to TRBJ1-5, with D perhaps TRBD1 (5 bases). This receptor was identified in a woman in her 50s in good health. Sequencing was performed on blood. The CDR3, as DNA: TGTGCCAGCAGTATAGACAGCTACAATCAGCCCCAGCATTTT. It encodes CASSIDSYNQPQHF.